One T cell receptor beta chain is described in this entry. The sample is drawn from a study of blood T cell repertoires in COVID-19. TCRdb's copy holds only in-frame clones and misses some; the assay was immunoSEQ multiplex PCR. The sample yields under 250,000 clones, more than 80% seen once. The receptor's source is a human donor in a cohort sampled during active COVID-19. Sequences were obtained from peripheral blood.

The CDR3 DNA reads as TGTGCCAGCACTGACCATCATGGGGCACAGCATTTT. This sequence encodes CASTDHHGAQHF. The chain employs TRBV27 and TRBJ1-5, with TRBD1 as a possible D gene (5 bases). Per germline, CDR1 MNHEY and CDR2 SMNVEV (reference sequence). CDR3 size: 12 residues. Trimming removed 7 bases at V and 13 bases at J, with 17 bases between.